This entry lists 22 T cell receptor beta chains sequenced from one sample in a study of blood T cell repertoires in COVID-19. Sequencing was performed with immunoSEQ multiplex PCR; in TCRdb, only in-frame clones are kept and a portion is missing. The table lists 270,000 or so clones, 80% to 90% of them singletons. Sequenced sample: peripheral blood. These receptor sequences come from a man between 40 and 49 years old with acute or convalescent COVID-19.

The chain is built from TRBV15 and TRBJ1-6; D unclear. CDR1 and CDR2 from the germline V gene are LNHNV and YYDKDF (reference sequence). There are 18 residues in the CDR3. V was clipped by 6 bases and J by 3 bases, with 21 bases between them. The CDR3, as DNA: TGTGCCACCAGTACGGAGTCGAGGGCGGGAATCTATAATTCACCCCTCCACTTT. The encoded protein is CATSTESRAGIYNSPLHF. The complete variable domain, with remaining parts taken from reference TRBV15 and TRBJ1-6, reads DAMVIQNPRYQVTQFGKPVTLSCSQTLNHNVMYWYQQKSSQAPKLLFHYYDKDFNNEADTPDNFQSRRPNTSFCFLDIRSPGLGDTAMYLCATSTESRAGIYNSPLHFGNGTRLTVT.

The chain carries TRBV5-5 and TRBJ1-1, with D unclear. The CDR3 runs to 17 residues. V was cut by 0 bases and J by 2 bases, with 17 bases left in between. Germline loops: CDR1 SGHKS, CDR2 YYEKEE (reference sequence). CDR3 sequence: CASSLAMWFSENTEAFF. In nucleotides, the CDR3 is TGTGCCAGCAGCTTGGCCATGTGGTTTTCAGAAAACACTGAAGCTTTCTTT.

This sequence joins TRBV4-2 and TRBJ2-7, with 9 bases aligning to TRBD1. The germline V gene has CDR1 LGHNA and CDR2 YNFKEQ. The V segment lost 1 base and the J segment 0 bases; nucleotides outside the gene matches: 4. This CDR3 has 16 residues. CDR3 protein: CASSQARQGGSYEQYF. CDR3 bases: TGTGCCAGCAGCCAAGCTCGACAGGGGGGCTCCTACGAGCAGTACTTC.

V usage is TRBV3-1 (or the pseudogene TRBV3-2) and J usage is TRBJ2-2, with D unresolved. The V gene lost 6 bases and the J gene lost 0 bases, with 11 bases spanning the gap. This CDR3 is built from 15 residues. CDR1 and CDR2 from the germline V gene are LGHDT and YNNKEL (reference sequence). This CDR3 is CASSRIPANTGELFF. CDR3 DNA: TGTGCCAGCAGTCGTATACCAGCGAACACCGGGGAGCTGTTTTTT.

The chain combines TRBV4-1 with TRBJ1-6; possible D gene TRBD1, 5 bases. Trimming took 4 bases from V and 3 from J, leaving 10 bases between them. The germline CDR1 and CDR2 sequences are MGHRA and YSYEKL. The CDR3 runs 15 residues. This CDR3 is CASSPGGGYNSPLHF. The CDR3 DNA reads as TGCGCCAGCAGCCCTGGGGGGGGCTATAATTCACCCCTCCACTTT.

The chain carries TRBV18 and TRBJ2-2, with 10 positions matching TRBD1. The CDR3 is 17 residues long. The V segment lost 1 base and the J segment 4 bases; nucleotides outside the gene matches: 6. CDR1 and CDR2 (germline): KGHSH, LQKENI. Here the CDR3 DNA reads TGTGCCAGCTCACCACTCCCGGGACAGGGGACCACCGGGGAGCTGTTTTTT. Translating it yields CASSPLPGQGTTGELFF.

The chain recombines TRBV6-5 with TRBJ1-6; D not certain. V was clipped by 10 bases and J by 8 bases, with 15 bases between them. CDR3 length equals 13 residues. Germline V lookup: CDR1 MNHEY, CDR2 SVGAGI. In nucleotides, the CDR3 is TGTGCCACTAAGCGCGGGGTGGATTCACCCCTCCACTTT. Residues: CATKRGVDSPLHF.

The rearrangement uses TRBV24-1 and TRBJ1-2, with 8 bases lining up with TRBD1. The CDR3 runs to 16 residues. CDR1 is KGHDR and CDR2 is SFDVKD in the germline V gene. The V and J ends lost 3 bases and 4 bases, in that order; junction bases with no gene match: 9. Here the CDR3 DNA reads TGTGCCACCAGTGATGCACGGACAGGGAGGGTCTATGGCTACACCTTC. It specifies CATSDARTGRVYGYTF.

V is TRBV3-1 (or the pseudogene TRBV3-2) and J is TRBJ1-1; 7 bases fit TRBD1. The germline CDR1 and CDR2 sequences are LGHDT and YNNKEL (reference sequence). The CDR3 loop spans 16 amino acids. The junction had 11 bases not matched to a gene; V was cut back by 1 base and J by 6 bases. In DNA, the CDR3 is TGTGCCAGCAGCCAAGGTTCGGAGACAGGGAGTCCTGAAGCTTTCTTT. Its protein product is CASSQGSETGSPEAFF.

The chain uses TRBV3-1 (or the pseudogene TRBV3-2) and TRBJ1-2, with a weak D call TRBD1 (5 bases). The V end lost 0 bases, the J end lost 7 bases, and 15 bases lay between the germline ends. CDR3 length: 15 residues. CDR1 and CDR2 from the germline V gene are LGHDT and YNNKEL (reference sequence). In nucleotides, the CDR3 is TGTGCCAGCAGCCAAGATCTCGGAGGGGCGGGTGGCTACACCTTC. Translated, it gives CASSQDLGGAGGYTF.

As DNA, the CDR3 is TGTGCCAGCAGTTTCCAGCGGAACACTGAAGCTTTCTTT. This translates into CASSFQRNTEAFF. V gene TRBV12-3 or TRBV12-4 combines with J gene TRBJ1-1; no reliable D call. The V end lost 3 bases, the J end lost 1 base, and 6 bases lay between the germline ends. The CDR3 totals 13 residues.

The chain joins TRBV5-4 to TRBJ2-7; 10 bases are a match to TRBD1. Per the germline V gene, CDR1 is SGHNT and CDR2 is YYREEE (reference sequence). The CDR3 spans 15 residues. After removal of 4 bases from V and 7 bases from J, the junction contained 11 bases not matched to a gene. CDR3 sequence reads: CASSHSTGGAREQYF. The DNA of the CDR3 is TGTGCCAGCAGCCACTCGACAGGGGGCGCGAGAGAGCAGTACTTC.

In its sample, this clone was seen once. The V call is TRBV5-1, the J call TRBJ1-1; D is possibly TRBD1 (6 bases). The germline V gene encodes CDR1 SGHRS and CDR2 YFSETQ. The CDR3 runs to 16 residues. Trimming left V 0 bases short and J 5 bases short, with 17 bases between. CDR3 DNA: TGCGCCAGCAGCTTGGCGGGAACAGGGTCTGGAACTGAAGCTTTCTTT. This translates into CASSLAGTGSGTEAFF.

The chain links TRBV2 to TRBJ1-2; D possibly corresponds to TRBD1 (5 bases). The length of the CDR3 is 13 residues. V lost 5 bases to trimming and J lost 0 bases, with 7 bases between them. Germline V CDR1 and CDR2: SNHLY, FYNNEI. In DNA, the CDR3 is TGTGCCAGCAGTCTGACAGCTAACTATGGCTACACCTTC. It is translated as CASSLTANYGYTF. The whole variable domain, filled in from reference TRBV2 and TRBJ1-2, reads EPEVTQTPSHQVTQMGQEVILRCVPISNHLYFYWYRQILGQKVEFLVSFYNNEISEKSEIFDDQFSVERPDGSNFTLKIRSTKLEDSAMYFCASSLTANYGYTFGSGTRLTVV.

Concerning this clone: This sample also contains other DNA sequences that code for the same CDR3. The chain has TRBV2 and TRBJ1-4; TRBD1 aligns across 10 bases. The junction had 8 bases not matched to a gene; V was cut back by 8 bases and J by 8 bases. Germline V gene lookup returns CDR1 SNHLY and CDR2 FYNNEI. The CDR3 is 14 residues long. The CDR3 protein is CASSRDRGGEKLFF. The DNA for the CDR3 is TGTGCCAGCTCCCGGGACAGGGGAGGGGAAAAACTGTTTTTT.

The rearrangement links TRBV5-6 to TRBJ1-2, with 7 bases identical to TRBD1. The V and J ends lost 4 bases and 4 bases, in that order; junction bases with no gene match: 4. The CDR3 totals 13 residues. Germline V gene data show CDR1 as SGHDT and CDR2 as YYEEEE. In DNA form, the CDR3 reads TGTGCCAGCAGCCGGGACAGCCTCTATGGCTACACCTTC. Its protein product is CASSRDSLYGYTF.

The genes are TRBV12-3 or TRBV12-4 and TRBJ1-2; possible D gene TRBD1, 6 bases. Between the trimmed V and J ends, which lost 3 bases and 6 bases, there was a span of 8 bases. The CDR3 has 12 residues. The chain's CDR3 is CASSFRGNGYTF. The CDR3 DNA is TGTGCCAGCAGTTTCAGGGGAAATGGCTACACCTTC.

This chain joins TRBV6-5 and TRBJ1-2, with 7 bases lining up with TRBD1. Trimming removed 5 bases from V and 5 bases from J; junction bases left unmatched: 11. The CDR3 has 15 residues. CDR1 and CDR2 (germline): MNHEY, SVGAGI. The CDR3, as DNA: TGTGCCAGCAGTCGGGACAGCCTCTACGATTATGGCTACACCTTC. Its protein product is CASSRDSLYDYGYTF.

V is TRBV19 and J is TRBJ1-2, with D maybe TRBD1 (6 bases). CDR1 and CDR2 (germline): LNHDA, SQIVND (reference sequence). Trimming shortened V by 3 bases and J by 7 bases, and 9 bases separated the two germline ends. The CDR3 length is 12 residues. CDR3 sequence reads: CASSIGGLGYTF. Written as DNA, the CDR3 is TGTGCCAGTAGTATCGGGGGGCTTGGCTACACCTTC.

The gene calls are TRBV18 and TRBJ1-1; D may be TRBD1 (5 bases). V was cut by 3 bases and J by 1 base, with 9 bases left in between. This CDR3 is built from 14 residues. Germline assignment: CDR1 KGHSH and CDR2 LQKENI. The CDR3 DNA reads as TGTGCCAGCTCACCTAGAGACAGGAACACTGAAGCTTTCTTT. This translates into CASSPRDRNTEAFF.

This clone was observed a few times. The chain recombines TRBV24-1 with TRBJ2-3, with 13 bases that match TRBD2. Germline V lookup: CDR1 KGHDR, CDR2 SFDVKD. The V gene end was trimmed by 6 bases and the J gene end by 4 bases; junction bases not matched to a gene: 6. CDR3 length: 16 residues. The DNA of the CDR3 is TGTGCCACCAGTTTCACTAGCGGGGGGGCCCCAGATACGCAGTATTTT. The encoded protein is CATSFTSGGAPDTQYF.

V is TRBV6-5 and J is TRBJ1-2; unclear D gene. There are 13 residues in the CDR3. V was clipped by 6 bases and J by 7 bases, with 15 bases between them. Germline V gives CDR1 MNHEY, CDR2 SVGAGI. CDR3 sequence: CASSRLGEGGYTF. CDR3 bases: TGTGCCAGCAGCCGCCTCGGGGAGGGTGGCTACACCTTC.